The clone carrying this T cell receptor beta chain has only a few counts. The record originates from a study of T cells after yellow fever vaccination. TCRdb reprocessed the 5' RACE reads with MiXCR, giving one entry per CDR3 protein. The table has around 600,000 distinct CDR3 sequences, about 12% seen once. The sequence was obtained from a man in his thirties or forties who received the YFV17D yellow fever vaccine. Sequences were derived from PBMCs, sampled on the day of the yellow fever booster vaccination.

In DNA form, the CDR3 reads TGCGCCAGCAGACTCCAAGGGGGCGAGTATGGCTACACCTTC. Translation: CASRLQGGEYGYTF. The chain recombines TRBV5-1 with TRBJ1-2; 7 nucleotides agree with TRBD1. The V and J ends lost 5 bases and 5 bases, in that order; junction bases with no gene match: 9. CDR3 length equals 14 residues. Germline lookup yields CDR1 SGHRS and CDR2 YFSETQ.